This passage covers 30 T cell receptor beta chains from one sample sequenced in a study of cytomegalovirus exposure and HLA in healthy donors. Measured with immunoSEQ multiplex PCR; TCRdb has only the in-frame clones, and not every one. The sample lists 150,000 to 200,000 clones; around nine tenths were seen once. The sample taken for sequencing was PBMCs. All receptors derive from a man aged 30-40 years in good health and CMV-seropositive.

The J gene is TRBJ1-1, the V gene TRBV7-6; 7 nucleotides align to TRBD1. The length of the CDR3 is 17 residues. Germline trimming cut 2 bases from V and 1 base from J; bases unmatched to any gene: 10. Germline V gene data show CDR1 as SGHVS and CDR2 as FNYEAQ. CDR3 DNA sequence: TGTGCCAGCAGCTTACAACGTAGAGGGGGCAAGAACACTGAAGCTTTCTTT. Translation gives CASSLQRRGGKNTEAFF. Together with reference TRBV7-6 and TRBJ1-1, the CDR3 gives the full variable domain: GAGVSQSPRYKVTKRGQDVALRCDPISGHVSLYWYRQALGQGPEFLTYFNYEAQQDKSGLPNDRFSAERPEGSISTLTIQRTEQRDSAMYRCASSLQRRGGKNTEAFFGQGTRLTVV.

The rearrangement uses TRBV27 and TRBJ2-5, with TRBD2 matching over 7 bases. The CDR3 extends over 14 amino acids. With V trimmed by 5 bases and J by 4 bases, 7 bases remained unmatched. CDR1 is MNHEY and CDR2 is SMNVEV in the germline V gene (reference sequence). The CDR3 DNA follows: TGTGCCAGCAGTAGCGGGACCTATGGAGAGACCCAGTACTTC. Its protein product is CASSSGTYGETQYF.

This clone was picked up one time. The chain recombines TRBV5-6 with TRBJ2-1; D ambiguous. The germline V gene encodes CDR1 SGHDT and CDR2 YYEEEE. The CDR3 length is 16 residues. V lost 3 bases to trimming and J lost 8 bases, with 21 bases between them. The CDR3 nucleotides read TGTGCCAGCAGCTCTGGAGTCTACCGTAAGGCCGATGAGCAGTTCTTC. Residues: CASSSGVYRKADEQFF.

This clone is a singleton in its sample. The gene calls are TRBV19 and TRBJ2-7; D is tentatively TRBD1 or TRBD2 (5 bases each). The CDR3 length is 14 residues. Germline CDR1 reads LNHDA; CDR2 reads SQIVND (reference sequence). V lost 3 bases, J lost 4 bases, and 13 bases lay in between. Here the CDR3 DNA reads TGTGCCAGTAGTATGACGAGGGGCCCATACGAGCAGTACTTC. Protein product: CASSMTRGPYEQYF.

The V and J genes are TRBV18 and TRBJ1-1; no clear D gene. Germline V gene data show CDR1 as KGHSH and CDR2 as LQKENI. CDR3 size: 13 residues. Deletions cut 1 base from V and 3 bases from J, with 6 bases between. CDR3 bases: TGTGCCAGCTCACCACACACGGACACTGAAGCTTTCTTT. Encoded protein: CASSPHTDTEAFF. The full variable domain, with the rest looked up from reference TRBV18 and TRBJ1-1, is NAGVMQNPRHLVRRRGQEARLRCSPMKGHSHVYWYRQLPEEGLKFMVYLQKENIIDESGMPKERFSAEFPKEGPSILRIQQVVRGDSAAYFCASSPHTDTEAFFGQGTRLTVV.

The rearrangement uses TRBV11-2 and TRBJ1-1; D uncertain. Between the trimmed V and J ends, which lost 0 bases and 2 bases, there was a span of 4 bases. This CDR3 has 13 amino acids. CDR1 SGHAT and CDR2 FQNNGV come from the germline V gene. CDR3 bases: TGTGCCAGCAGCTTAGATCGAAACACTGAAGCTTTCTTT. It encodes CASSLDRNTEAFF.

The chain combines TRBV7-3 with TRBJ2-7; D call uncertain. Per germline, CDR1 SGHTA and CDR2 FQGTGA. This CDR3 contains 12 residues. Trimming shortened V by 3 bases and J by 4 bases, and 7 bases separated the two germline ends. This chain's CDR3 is CASSFGLYEQYF. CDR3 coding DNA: TGTGCCAGCAGCTTTGGGCTGTACGAGCAGTACTTC.

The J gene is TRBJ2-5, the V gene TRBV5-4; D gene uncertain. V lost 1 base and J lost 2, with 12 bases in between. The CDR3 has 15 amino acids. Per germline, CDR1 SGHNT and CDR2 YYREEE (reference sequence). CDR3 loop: CASSLFSSRQETQYF. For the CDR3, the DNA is TGTGCCAGCAGCTTGTTCTCATCGAGACAAGAGACCCAGTACTTC.

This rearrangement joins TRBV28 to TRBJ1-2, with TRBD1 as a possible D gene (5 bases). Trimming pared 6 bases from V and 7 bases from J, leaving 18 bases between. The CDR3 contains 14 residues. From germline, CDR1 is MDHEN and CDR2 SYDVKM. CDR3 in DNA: TGTGCCAGCAGCCTCCCGGGACCGCAACTTGGCTACACCTTC. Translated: CASSLPGPQLGYTF.

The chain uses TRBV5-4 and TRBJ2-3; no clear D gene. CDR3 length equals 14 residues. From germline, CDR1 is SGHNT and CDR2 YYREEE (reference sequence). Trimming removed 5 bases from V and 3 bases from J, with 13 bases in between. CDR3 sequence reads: CASRGLVGTDTQYF. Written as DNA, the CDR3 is TGTGCCAGCAGGGGTCTGGTGGGAACAGATACGCAGTATTTT.

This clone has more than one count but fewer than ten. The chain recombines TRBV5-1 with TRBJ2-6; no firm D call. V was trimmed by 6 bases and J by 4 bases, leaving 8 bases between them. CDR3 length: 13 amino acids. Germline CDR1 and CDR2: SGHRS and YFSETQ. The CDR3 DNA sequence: TGCGCCAGCAACCTTTTGGGGGCCAACGTCCTGACTTTC. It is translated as CASNLLGANVLTF.

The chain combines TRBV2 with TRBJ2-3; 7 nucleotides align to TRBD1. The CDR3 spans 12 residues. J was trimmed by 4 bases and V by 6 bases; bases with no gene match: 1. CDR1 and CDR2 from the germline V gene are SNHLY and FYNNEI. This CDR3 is CASRQGADTQYF. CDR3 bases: TGTGCCAGCAGGCAGGGGGCAGATACGCAGTATTTT. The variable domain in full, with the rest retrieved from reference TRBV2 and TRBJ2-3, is EPEVTQTPSHQVTQMGQEVILRCVPISNHLYFYWYRQILGQKVEFLVSFYNNEISEKSEIFDDQFSVERPDGSNFTLKIRSTKLEDSAMYFCASRQGADTQYFGPGTRLTVL.

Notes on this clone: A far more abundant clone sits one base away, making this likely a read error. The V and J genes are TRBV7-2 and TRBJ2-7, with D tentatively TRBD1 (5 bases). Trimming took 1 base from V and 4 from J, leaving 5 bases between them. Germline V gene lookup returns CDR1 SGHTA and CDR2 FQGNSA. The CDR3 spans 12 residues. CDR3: CASSLGQYEQYF. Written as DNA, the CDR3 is TGTGCCAGCAGCTTAGGACAGTACGAGCAGTACTTC.

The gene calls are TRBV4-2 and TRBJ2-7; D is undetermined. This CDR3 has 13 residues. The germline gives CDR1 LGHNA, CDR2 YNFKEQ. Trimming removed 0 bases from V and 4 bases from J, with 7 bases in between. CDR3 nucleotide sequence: TGTGCCAGCAGCCAAGAGGTGGGATACGAGCAGTACTTC. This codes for CASSQEVGYEQYF.

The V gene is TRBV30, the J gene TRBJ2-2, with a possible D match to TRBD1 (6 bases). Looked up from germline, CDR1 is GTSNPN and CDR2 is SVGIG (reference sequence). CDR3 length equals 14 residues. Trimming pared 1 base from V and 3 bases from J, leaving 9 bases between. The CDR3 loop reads CAWSARGYTGELFF. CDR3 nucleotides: TGTGCCTGGAGTGCTAGGGGGTACACCGGGGAGCTGTTTTTT.

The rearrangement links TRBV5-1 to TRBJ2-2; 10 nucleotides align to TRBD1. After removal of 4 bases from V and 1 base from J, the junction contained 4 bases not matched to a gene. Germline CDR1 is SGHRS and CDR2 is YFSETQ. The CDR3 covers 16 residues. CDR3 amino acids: CASSGWTGGNTGELFF. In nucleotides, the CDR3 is TGCGCCAGCAGCGGGTGGACAGGGGGGAACACCGGGGAGCTGTTTTTT.

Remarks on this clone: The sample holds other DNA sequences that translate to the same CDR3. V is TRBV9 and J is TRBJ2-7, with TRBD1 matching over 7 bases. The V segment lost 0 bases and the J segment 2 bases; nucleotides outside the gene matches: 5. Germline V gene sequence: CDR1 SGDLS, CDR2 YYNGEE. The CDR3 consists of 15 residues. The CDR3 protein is CASSVAGTAAYEQYF. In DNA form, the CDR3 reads TGTGCCAGCAGCGTAGCAGGGACAGCCGCCTACGAGCAGTACTTC.

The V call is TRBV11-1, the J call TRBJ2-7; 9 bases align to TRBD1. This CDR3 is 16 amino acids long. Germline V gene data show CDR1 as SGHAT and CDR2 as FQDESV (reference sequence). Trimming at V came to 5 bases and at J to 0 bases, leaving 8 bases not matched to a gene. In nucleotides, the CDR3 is TGTGCCAGCAGCGACTCCGACAGGGGGAGCTCCTACGAGCAGTACTTC. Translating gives CASSDSDRGSSYEQYF.

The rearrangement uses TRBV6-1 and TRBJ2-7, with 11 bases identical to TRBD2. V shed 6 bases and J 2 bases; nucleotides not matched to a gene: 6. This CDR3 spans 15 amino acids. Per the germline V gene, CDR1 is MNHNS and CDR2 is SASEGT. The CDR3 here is CASSQGLAETYEQYF. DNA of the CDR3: TGTGCCAGCAGCCAGGGACTAGCGGAAACCTACGAGCAGTACTTC.

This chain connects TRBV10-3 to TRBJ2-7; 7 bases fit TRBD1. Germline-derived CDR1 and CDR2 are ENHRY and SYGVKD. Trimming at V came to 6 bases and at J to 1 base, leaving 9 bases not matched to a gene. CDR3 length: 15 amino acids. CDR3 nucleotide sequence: TGTGCCATCAGGAACGACCTGACAGGGTCCTACGAGCAGTACTTC. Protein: CAIRNDLTGSYEQYF.

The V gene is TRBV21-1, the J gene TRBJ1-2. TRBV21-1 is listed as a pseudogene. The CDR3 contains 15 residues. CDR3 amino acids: CASSKGVAKANGYTF. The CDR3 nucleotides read TGTGCCAGCAGCAAAGGGGTGGCGAAGGCGAATGGCTACACCTTC.

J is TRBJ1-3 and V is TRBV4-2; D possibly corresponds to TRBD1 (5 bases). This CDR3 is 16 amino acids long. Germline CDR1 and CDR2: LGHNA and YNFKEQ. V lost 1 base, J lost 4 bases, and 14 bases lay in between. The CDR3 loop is CASSQGGTERGNTIYF. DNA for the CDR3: TGTGCCAGCAGCCAAGGCGGGACCGAGAGAGGAAACACCATATATTTT.

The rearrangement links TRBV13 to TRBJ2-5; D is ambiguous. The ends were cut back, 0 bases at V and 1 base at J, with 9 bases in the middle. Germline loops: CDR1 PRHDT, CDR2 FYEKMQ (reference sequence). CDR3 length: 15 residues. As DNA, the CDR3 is TGTGCCAGCAGCTTAGGAAGATGGGGCCAAGAGACCCAGTACTTC. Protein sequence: CASSLGRWGQETQYF. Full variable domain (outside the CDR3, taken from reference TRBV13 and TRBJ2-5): AAGVIQSPRHLIKEKRETATLKCYPIPRHDTVYWYQQGPGQDPQFLISFYEKMQSDKGSIPDRFSAQQFSDYHSELNMSSLELGDSALYFCASSLGRWGQETQYFGPGTRLLVL.

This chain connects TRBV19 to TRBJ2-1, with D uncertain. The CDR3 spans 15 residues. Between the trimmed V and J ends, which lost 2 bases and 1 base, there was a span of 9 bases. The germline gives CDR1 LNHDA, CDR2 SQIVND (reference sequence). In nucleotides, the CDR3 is TGTGCCAGTAGTATACAGGATGGTTCCTACAATGAGCAGTTCTTC. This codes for CASSIQDGSYNEQFF.

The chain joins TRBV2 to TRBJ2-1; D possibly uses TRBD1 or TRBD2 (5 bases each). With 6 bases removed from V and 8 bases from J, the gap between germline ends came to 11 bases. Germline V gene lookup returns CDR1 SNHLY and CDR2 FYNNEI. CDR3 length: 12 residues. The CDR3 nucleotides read TGTGCCAGCAGAAGAGAGGGGTATGAGCAGTTCTTC. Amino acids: CASRREGYEQFF. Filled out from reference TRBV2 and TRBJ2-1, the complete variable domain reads EPEVTQTPSHQVTQMGQEVILRCVPISNHLYFYWYRQILGQKVEFLVSFYNNEISEKSEIFDDQFSVERPDGSNFTLKIRSTKLEDSAMYFCASRREGYEQFFGPGTRLTVL.

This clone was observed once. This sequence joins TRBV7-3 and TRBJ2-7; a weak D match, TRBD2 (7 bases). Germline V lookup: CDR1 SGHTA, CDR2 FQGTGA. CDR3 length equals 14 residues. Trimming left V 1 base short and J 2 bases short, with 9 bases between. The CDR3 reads CASSLRRGPYEQYF. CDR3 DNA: TGTGCCAGCAGCTTAAGGCGGGGGCCCTACGAGCAGTACTTC.

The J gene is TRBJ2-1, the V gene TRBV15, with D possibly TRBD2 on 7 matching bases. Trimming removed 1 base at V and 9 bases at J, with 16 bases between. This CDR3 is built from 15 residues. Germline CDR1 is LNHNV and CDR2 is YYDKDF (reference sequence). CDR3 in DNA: TGTGCCACCAGCAGAGCGTCGGCGGGGGCCCTTGAGCAGTTCTTC. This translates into CATSRASAGALEQFF.

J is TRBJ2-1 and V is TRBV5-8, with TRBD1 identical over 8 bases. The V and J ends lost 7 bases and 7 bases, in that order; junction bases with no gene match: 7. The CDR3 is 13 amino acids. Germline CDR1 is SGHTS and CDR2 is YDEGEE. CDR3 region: CASPTGAGNEQFF. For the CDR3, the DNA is TGTGCCAGCCCGACAGGGGCGGGGAATGAGCAGTTCTTC.

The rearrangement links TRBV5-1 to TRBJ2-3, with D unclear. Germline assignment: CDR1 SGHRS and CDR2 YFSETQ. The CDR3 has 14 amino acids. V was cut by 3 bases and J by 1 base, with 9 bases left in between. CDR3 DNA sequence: TGCGCCAGCAGCTCGCCTGGGGGCACAGATACGCAGTATTTT. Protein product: CASSSPGGTDTQYF.

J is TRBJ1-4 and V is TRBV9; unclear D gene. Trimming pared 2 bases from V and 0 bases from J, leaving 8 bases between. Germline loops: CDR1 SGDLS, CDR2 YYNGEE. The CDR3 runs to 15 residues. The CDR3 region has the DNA TGTGCCAGCAGCGTGGATGATCCAACTAATGAAAAACTGTTTTTT. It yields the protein CASSVDDPTNEKLFF.